The 3 T cell receptor beta chains given below trace back to one sample, sequenced in a study of persistence of HIV-infected CD4 T cells. This was the immunoSEQ version 4 assay in survey mode. The method was immunoSEQ multiplex PCR; TCRdb's version includes in-frame clones alone and lacks a portion of them. The table records roughly 17,000 clones, around three fifths of them present only once. Lysates of CMV-infected fibroblasts at 9.5 to 10 ug/mL stimulated these cells. Responding CD4+ T cells were sorted by upregulation of both CD40 ligand and CD69. No antigen has been assigned to these receptors. Sequencing used CD4+ T cells sorted from PBMCs after approximately 20-hour stimulation, obtained from a patient who received antiretroviral therapy. These receptors all stem from an adult woman with HIV who was CMV-seropositive.

V and J are TRBV3-1 (or the pseudogene TRBV3-2) and TRBJ2-3; 11 bases match TRBD2. Trimming cost V 4 bases and J 0 bases; bases outside gene matches: 6. The germline V gene encodes CDR1 LGHDT and CDR2 YNNKEL (reference sequence). The CDR3 totals 17 residues. The CDR3, as DNA: TGTGCCAGCAGCCGGGGACTAGCGGTTTCTAGCACAGATACGCAGTATTTT. It encodes CASSRGLAVSSTDTQYF.

This chain connects TRBV27 to TRBJ2-3, with D perhaps given as TRBD1 or TRBD2 (5 bases each). The CDR3 extends over 15 amino acids. Germline V gives CDR1 MNHEY, CDR2 SMNVEV (reference sequence). V was shortened by 6 bases and J by 4 bases, with 17 bases between the two germline ends. CDR3 DNA: TGTGCCAGCAGGATGAAAAGTAGGGACGCAGATACGCAGTATTTT. Translated, it gives CASRMKSRDADTQYF.

The chain carries TRBV5-1 and TRBJ2-7; either TRBD1 or TRBD2 may supply D (5 bases each). V was cut by 1 base and J by 0 bases, with 14 bases left in between. Germline V gene lookup returns CDR1 SGHRS and CDR2 YFSETQ. The CDR3 length is 16 residues. The CDR3 reads CASSLTIVGPSYEQYF. In DNA, the CDR3 is TGCGCCAGCAGCTTGACGATCGTGGGACCCTCCTACGAGCAGTACTTC. The full variable domain, with the rest looked up from reference TRBV5-1 and TRBJ2-7, is KAGVTQTPRYLIKTRGQQVTLSCSPISGHRSVSWYQQTPGQGLQFLFEYFSETQRNKGNFPGRFSGRQFSNSRSEMNVSTLELGDSALYLCASSLTIVGPSYEQYFGPGTRLTVT.